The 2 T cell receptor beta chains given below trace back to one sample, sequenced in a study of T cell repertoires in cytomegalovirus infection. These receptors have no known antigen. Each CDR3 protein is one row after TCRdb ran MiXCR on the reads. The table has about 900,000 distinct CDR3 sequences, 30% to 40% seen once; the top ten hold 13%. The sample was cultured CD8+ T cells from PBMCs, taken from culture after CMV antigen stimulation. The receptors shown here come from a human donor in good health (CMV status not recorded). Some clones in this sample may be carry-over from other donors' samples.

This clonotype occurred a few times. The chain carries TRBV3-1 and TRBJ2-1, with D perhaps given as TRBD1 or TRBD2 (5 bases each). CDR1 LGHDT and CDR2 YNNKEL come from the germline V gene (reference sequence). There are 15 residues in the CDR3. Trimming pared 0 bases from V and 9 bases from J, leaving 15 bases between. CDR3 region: CASSQDRGPYLEQFF. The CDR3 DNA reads TGTGCCAGCAGCCAAGACCGGGGACCCTATCTTGAGCAGTTCTTC.

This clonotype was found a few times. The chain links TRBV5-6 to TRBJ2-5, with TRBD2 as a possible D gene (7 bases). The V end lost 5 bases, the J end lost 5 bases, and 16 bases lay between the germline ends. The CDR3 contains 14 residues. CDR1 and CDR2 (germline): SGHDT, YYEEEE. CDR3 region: CASSGGGALETQYF. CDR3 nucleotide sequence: TGTGCCAGCAGTGGTGGGGGGGCGTTGGAGACCCAGTACTTC.